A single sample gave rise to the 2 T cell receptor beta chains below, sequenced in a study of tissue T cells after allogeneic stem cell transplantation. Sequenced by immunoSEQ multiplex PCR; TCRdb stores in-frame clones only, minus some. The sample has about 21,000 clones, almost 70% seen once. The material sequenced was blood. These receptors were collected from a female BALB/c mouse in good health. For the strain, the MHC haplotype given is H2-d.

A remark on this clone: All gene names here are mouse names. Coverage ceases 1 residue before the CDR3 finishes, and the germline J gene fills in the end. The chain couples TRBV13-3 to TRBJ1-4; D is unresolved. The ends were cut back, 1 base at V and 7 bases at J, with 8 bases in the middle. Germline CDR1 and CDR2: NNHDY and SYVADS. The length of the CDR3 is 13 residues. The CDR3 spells CASSDLGSERLFF. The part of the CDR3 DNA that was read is TGTGCCAGCAGTGATCTCGGGAGCGAAAGATTATTT.

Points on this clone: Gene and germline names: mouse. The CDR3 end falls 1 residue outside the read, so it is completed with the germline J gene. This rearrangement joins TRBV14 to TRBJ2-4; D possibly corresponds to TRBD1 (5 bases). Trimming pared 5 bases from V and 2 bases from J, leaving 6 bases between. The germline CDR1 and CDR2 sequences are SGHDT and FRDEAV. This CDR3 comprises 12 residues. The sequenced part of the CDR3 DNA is TGTGCCAGCAGGGACAATCAAAACACCTTGTAC. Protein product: CASRDNQNTLY. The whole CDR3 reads CASRDNQNTLYF.